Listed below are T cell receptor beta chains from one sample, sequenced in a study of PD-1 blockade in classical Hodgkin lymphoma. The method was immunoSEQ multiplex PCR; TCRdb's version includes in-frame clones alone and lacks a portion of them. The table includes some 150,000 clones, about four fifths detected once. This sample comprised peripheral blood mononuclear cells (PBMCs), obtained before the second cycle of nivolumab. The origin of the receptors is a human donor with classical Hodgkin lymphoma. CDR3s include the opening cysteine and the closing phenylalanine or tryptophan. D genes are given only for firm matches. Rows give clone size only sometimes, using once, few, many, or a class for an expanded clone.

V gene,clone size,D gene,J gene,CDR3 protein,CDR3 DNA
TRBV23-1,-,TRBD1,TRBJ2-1,CARNRDSNYNEQFF,TGCGCCAGAAATCGGGACAGCAATTACAATGAGCAGTTCTTC
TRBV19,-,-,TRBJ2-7,CASSIAATTSYEQYF,TGTGCCAGTAGTATTGCGGCGACTACCAGCTACGAGCAGTACTTC
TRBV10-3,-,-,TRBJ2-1,CAISEQVPESSYNEQFF,TGTGCCATCAGTGAACAGGTACCGGAGAGCTCCTACAATGAGCAGTTCTTC
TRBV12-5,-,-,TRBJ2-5,CASGLVNGETQYF,TGTGCTAGTGGTTTGGTAAATGGCGAGACCCAGTACTTC
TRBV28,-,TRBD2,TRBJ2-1,CASSLRDFGLAGGRYYNEQFF,TGTGCCAGCAGCCTCCGGGACTTCGGACTAGCGGGAGGGCGGTACTACAATGAGCAGTTCTTC
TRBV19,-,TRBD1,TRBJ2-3,CASSTPDRSYTDTQYF,TGTGCCAGTAGTACACCGGACAGGAGCTACACAGATACGCAGTATTTT
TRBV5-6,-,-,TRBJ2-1,CASSLEPAARSYNEQFF,TGTGCCAGCAGCTTAGAACCCGCGGCCCGCTCCTACAATGAGCAGTTCTTC
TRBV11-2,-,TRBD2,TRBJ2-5,CASSLARLAGAETQYF,TGTGCCAGCAGCTTAGCGCGACTAGCGGGAGCTGAGACCCAGTACTTC
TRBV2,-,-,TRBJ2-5,CASSSSRETQYF,TGTGCCAGCAGCTCTAGTAGAGAGACCCAGTACTTC
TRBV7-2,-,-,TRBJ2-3,CASSLDSSRVQYF,TGTGCCAGCAGCTTGGACTCCAGTCGGGTGCAGTATTTT
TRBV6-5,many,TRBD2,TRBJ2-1,CASRQLASHEQFF,TGTGCCAGCCGGCAACTAGCGAGCCATGAGCAGTTCTTC
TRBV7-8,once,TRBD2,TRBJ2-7,CASSLIWTSGGYEQYF,TGTGCCAGCAGCCTCATATGGACTAGCGGGGGATACGAGCAGTACTTC
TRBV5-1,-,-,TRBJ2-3,CASSLAPAVDTQYF,TGCGCCAGCAGCTTGGCTCCAGCCGTAGATACGCAGTATTTT
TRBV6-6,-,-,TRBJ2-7,CASSYSGAGKPYEQYF,TGTGCCAGCAGTTACTCCGGGGCAGGGAAGCCCTACGAGCAGTACTTC
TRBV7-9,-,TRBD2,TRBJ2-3,CASSWEGGFDTQYF,TGTGCCAGCAGCTGGGAGGGAGGTTTTGATACGCAGTATTTT
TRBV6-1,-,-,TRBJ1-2,CASSEALRGLYGYTF,TGTGCCAGCAGTGAAGCCCTCCGGGGCCTATATGGCTACACCTTC
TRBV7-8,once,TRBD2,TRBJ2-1,CASSLLADLDNEQFF,TGTGCCAGCAGCCTACTAGCGGATTTAGACAATGAGCAGTTCTTC
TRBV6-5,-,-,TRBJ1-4,CASSAARGEKLFF,TGTGCCAGCAGCGCGGCACGGGGTGAAAAACTGTTTTTT
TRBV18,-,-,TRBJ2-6,CASSRDSGANVLTF,TGTGCCAGCTCAAGGGACTCCGGGGCCAACGTCCTGACTTTC
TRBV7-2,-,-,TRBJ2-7,CASSQDRETLWEQYF,TGCGCCAGCAGCCAAGATCGGGAGACCCTGTGGGAGCAGTACTTC
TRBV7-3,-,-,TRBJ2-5,CASSLTPSLAAQYF,TGTGCCAGCAGCTTAACCCCAAGCTTAGCGGCCCAGTACTTC
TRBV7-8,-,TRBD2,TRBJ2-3,CASSLELAVSTDTQYF,TGTGCCAGCAGCTTAGAGCTAGCGGTTAGCACAGATACGCAGTATTTT
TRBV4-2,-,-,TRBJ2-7,CASSQEVTTPSYEQYF,TGTGCCAGCAGCCAAGAGGTGACTACACCTTCCTACGAGCAGTACTTC
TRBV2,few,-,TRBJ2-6,CASSETFGSSGANVLTF,TGTGCCAGCAGTGAAACGTTCGGGAGCTCTGGGGCCAACGTCCTGACTTTC
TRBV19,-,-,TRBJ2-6,CASSIVPNVLTF,TGTGCCAGTAGTATAGTCCCCAACGTCCTGACTTTC
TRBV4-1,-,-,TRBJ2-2,CASSQEAGLNTGELFF,TGCGCCAGCAGCCAAGAAGCAGGGCTGAACACCGGGGAGCTGTTTTTT
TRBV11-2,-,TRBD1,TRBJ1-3,CASTTTGQAGNTIYF,TGTGCCAGCACCACGACAGGGCAGGCTGGAAACACCATATATTTT
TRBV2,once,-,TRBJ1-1,CASSDGLPEAFF,TGTGCCAGCAGTGACGGCCTTCCTGAAGCTTTCTTT
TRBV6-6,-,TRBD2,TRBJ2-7,CASGRSSGGRPGEQYF,TGTGCCAGCGGGCGGAGTAGCGGGGGACGCCCGGGGGAGCAGTACTTC
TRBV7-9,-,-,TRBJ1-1,CASSFQQGRPSEAFF,TGTGCCAGCAGCTTCCAACAGGGACGACCTTCTGAAGCTTTCTTT
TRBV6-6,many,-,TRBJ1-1,CASSYSMNAEAFF,TGTGCCAGCAGTTACTCGATGAACGCTGAAGCTTTCTTT
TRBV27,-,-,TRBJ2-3,CASRMGMVTDTQYF,TGTGCCAGCAGGATGGGTATGGTAACAGATACGCAGTATTTT
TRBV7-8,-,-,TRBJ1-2,CASSLYTGNGGYTF,TGTGCCAGCAGCTTGTACACAGGGAATGGTGGCTACACCTTC
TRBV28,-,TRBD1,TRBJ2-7,CASSMTGGSYEQYF,TGTGCCAGCAGTATGACAGGGGGTTCCTACGAGCAGTACTTC
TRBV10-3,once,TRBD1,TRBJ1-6,CAISESDRLGSPLHF,TGTGCCATCAGTGAGTCGGACAGGCTGGGGTCACCCCTCCACTTT
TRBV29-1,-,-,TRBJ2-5,CSVLDRLKETQYF,TGCAGCGTTCTCGACCGCCTAAAGGAGACCCAGTACTTC
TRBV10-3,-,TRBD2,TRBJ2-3,CAISEVSGGTDTQYF,TGTGCCATCAGTGAAGTGAGCGGGGGCACAGATACGCAGTATTTT
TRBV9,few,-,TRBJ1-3,CASSPTGYTSRNTIYF,TGTGCCAGCAGCCCTACAGGGTATACTTCTAGAAACACCATATATTTT
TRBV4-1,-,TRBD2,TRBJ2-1,CASSPSLAGVNEQFF,TGCGCCAGCAGCCCCTCCCTGGCGGGAGTGAATGAGCAGTTCTTC
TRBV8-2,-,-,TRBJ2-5,CGSDVRRITVDETQYF,TGTGGCAGTGACGTACGTAGGATCACCGTCGACGAGACCCAGTACTTC
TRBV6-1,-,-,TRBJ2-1,CASSEAVGKVVNEQFF,TGTGCCAGCAGTGAAGCAGTGGGGAAGGTTGTGAATGAGCAGTTCTTC
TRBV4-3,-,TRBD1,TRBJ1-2,CASSQVTGGGYTF,TGCGCCAGCAGCCAGGTGACAGGGGGTGGCTACACCTTC
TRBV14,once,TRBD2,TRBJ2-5,CASSRGLAQETQYF,TGTGCCAGCAGCCGCGGACTAGCTCAAGAGACCCAGTACTTC
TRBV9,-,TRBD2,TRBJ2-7,CASSVFSGRQYF,TGTGCCAGCAGCGTGTTTAGCGGGAGACAGTACTTC
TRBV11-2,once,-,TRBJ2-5,CASSLGVSGQETQYF,TGTGCCAGCAGCTTGGGGGTTAGCGGTCAAGAGACCCAGTACTTC
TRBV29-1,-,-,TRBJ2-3,CSVGATDTQYF,TGCAGCGTTGGGGCCACAGATACGCAGTATTTT
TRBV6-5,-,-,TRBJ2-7,CARTHDEQYF,TGTGCCAGGACACATGACGAGCAGTACTTC
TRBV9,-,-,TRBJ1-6,CASSVAGGYNSPLHF,TGTGCCAGCAGCGTAGCGGGGGGTTATAATTCACCCCTCCACTTT
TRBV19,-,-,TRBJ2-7,CASRTGDQLGEQYF,TGTGCCAGTAGAACGGGAGACCAATTGGGCGAGCAGTACTTC
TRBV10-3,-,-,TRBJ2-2,CAISETGGGNTGELFF,TGTGCCATCAGTGAGACCGGGGGCGGAAACACCGGGGAGCTGTTTTTT
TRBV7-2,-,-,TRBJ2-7,CASSFGFSSYEQYF,TGTGCCAGCAGCTTCGGATTCAGCTCCTACGAGCAGTACTTC
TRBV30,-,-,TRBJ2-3,CAWTLGSSTDTQYF,TGTGCCTGGACGTTAGGGTCTAGCACAGATACGCAGTATTTT
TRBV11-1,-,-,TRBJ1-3,CASSLAGNTIYF,TGTGCCAGCAGCTTGGCTGGAAACACCATATATTTT